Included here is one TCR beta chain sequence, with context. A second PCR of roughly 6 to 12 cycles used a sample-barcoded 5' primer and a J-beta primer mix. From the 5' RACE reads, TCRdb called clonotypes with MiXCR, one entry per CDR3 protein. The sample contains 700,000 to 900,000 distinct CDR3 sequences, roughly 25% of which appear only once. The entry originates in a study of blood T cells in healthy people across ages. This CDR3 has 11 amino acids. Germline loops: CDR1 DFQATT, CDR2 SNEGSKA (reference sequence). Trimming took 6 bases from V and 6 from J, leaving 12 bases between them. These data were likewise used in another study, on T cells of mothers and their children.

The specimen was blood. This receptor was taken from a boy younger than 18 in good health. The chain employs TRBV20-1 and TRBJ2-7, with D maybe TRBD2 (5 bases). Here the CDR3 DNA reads TGCAGTGCAGCCTGGAGGCGCGAGCAGTACTTC. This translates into CSAAWRREQYF.